Following are 20 T cell receptor beta chains from one sample sequenced in a study of blood T cell repertoires in COVID-19. TCRdb's copy holds only in-frame clones and misses some; the assay was immunoSEQ multiplex PCR. This sample has 180,000 or so clones, with around 86% found just once. Specimen: peripheral blood. Receptor source: a woman aged 80 or over in a cohort sampled during active or convalescent COVID-19.

This clone appeared a few times. The V call is TRBV29-1, the J call TRBJ1-3; TRBD1 agrees at 10 bases. V dropped 7 bases and J dropped 8; count of bases not matched to a gene: 8. CDR1 SQVTM and CDR2 ANQGSEA come from the germline V gene. The CDR3 extends over 13 amino acids. CDR3 loop: CSAGQGVADTIYF. Written as DNA, the CDR3 is TGCAGCGCTGGACAGGGGGTTGCGGACACCATATATTTT. The entire variable domain, with the rest obtained from reference TRBV29-1 and TRBJ1-3, is as follows: SAVISQKPSRDICQRGTSLTIQCQVDSQVTMMFWYRQQPGQSLTLIATANQGSEATYESGFVIDKFPISRPNLTFSTLTVSNMSPEDSSIYLCSAGQGVADTIYFGEGSWLTVV.

The rearrangement joins TRBV7-9 to TRBJ1-1; 7 nucleotides match TRBD1. CDR1 SEHNR and CDR2 FQNEAQ come from the germline V gene (reference sequence). This CDR3 has 16 amino acids. J was trimmed by 0 bases and V by 5 bases; bases with no gene match: 9. CDR3 amino acids: CASSPRTGAMNTEAFF. The CDR3 nucleotides are TGTGCCAGCAGCCCGCGGACAGGAGCAATGAACACTGAAGCTTTCTTT.

The genes are TRBV18 and TRBJ1-2, with D possibly being TRBD1 (6 bases). The CDR3 extends over 15 amino acids. The V gene lost 0 bases and the J gene lost 3 bases, with 11 bases spanning the gap. Germline CDR1 KGHSH, CDR2 LQKENI. CDR3 amino acids: CASSPPGGSDYGYTF. CDR3 bases: TGTGCCAGCTCACCACCTGGGGGCTCTGACTATGGCTACACCTTC.

This clone was picked up one time. V is TRBV28 and J is TRBJ2-7, with no clear D. This CDR3 region has 13 residues. The germline V and J ends were trimmed by 9 bases and 0 bases, with 12 bases remaining between them. Germline lookup yields CDR1 MDHEN and CDR2 SYDVKM. Written as DNA, the CDR3 is TGTGCCAGTAAGGTCAGCGTCTCCTACGAGCAGTACTTC. This codes for CASKVSVSYEQYF.

This clone was picked up a small number of times. This chain connects TRBV29-1 to TRBJ1-2, with TRBD1 as a possible D gene (5 bases). Germline-derived CDR1 and CDR2 are SQVTM and ANQGSEA. The CDR3 runs to 16 residues. Trimming took 3 bases from V and 0 from J, leaving 17 bases between them. CDR3 in DNA: TGCAGCGTTGATACCCCTCTGACAGAAGCTAACTATGGCTACACCTTC. Residues: CSVDTPLTEANYGYTF.

The chain recombines TRBV7-8 with TRBJ1-2; D not resolved. Trimming pared 1 base from V and 7 bases from J, leaving 7 bases between. Germline CDR1 is SGHVS and CDR2 is FQNEAQ. CDR3 size: 12 residues. The DNA of the CDR3 is TGTGCCAGCAGCTTAGGAGGCGGTGGCTACACCTTC. It codes for CASSLGGGGYTF.

Here the CDR3 reads CASSDRGQRFYNEQFF. The CDR3 DNA sequence: TGTGCCAGCAGTGATAGGGGGCAAAGGTTCTACAATGAGCAGTTCTTC. The rearrangement links TRBV6-1 to TRBJ2-1, with 7 bases identical to TRBD1. J lost 3 bases, V lost 3 bases, and 8 bases had no gene match. Per germline, CDR1 MNHNS and CDR2 SASEGT. The CDR3 contains 16 residues.

The chain joins TRBV24-1 to TRBJ2-1; 9 bases are shared with TRBD2. The CDR3 covers 15 residues. J gave up 9 bases and V 0 bases, and 5 bases lay outside the gene matches. The germline V gene has CDR1 KGHDR and CDR2 SFDVKD. CDR3 loop: CATSDLGVAGAEQFF. In nucleotides, the CDR3 is TGTGCCACCAGTGATTTGGGGGTAGCGGGAGCTGAGCAGTTCTTC.

V gene TRBV5-6 combines with J gene TRBJ2-1, with D maybe TRBD1 (5 bases). Germline CDR1 is SGHDT and CDR2 is YYEEEE. Trimming removed 5 bases from V and 10 bases from J, with 19 bases in between. CDR3 length equals 14 residues. The CDR3: CASRNFNRYQEQFF. The CDR3 DNA is TGTGCCAGCAGAAACTTTAACAGGTACCAGGAGCAGTTCTTC.

V and J are TRBV29-1 and TRBJ1-1; D perhaps matches TRBD1 (5 bases). V lost 2 bases and J lost 5, with 18 bases in between. Germline loops: CDR1 SQVTM, CDR2 ANQGSEA. This CDR3 is 15 amino acids long. Here the CDR3 DNA reads TGCAGCGTTGAACGTGGCGGGGCCCTTACGACTGAAGCTTTCTTT. This sequence encodes CSVERGGALTTEAFF. Looking up the rest from reference TRBV29-1 and TRBJ1-1 gives the full variable domain: SAVISQKPSRDICQRGTSLTIQCQVDSQVTMMFWYRQQPGQSLTLIATANQGSEATYESGFVIDKFPISRPNLTFSTLTVSNMSPEDSSIYLCSVERGGALTTEAFFGQGTRLTVV.

This clone was recorded only once. The rearrangement links TRBV11-2 to TRBJ1-6; no firm D call. Looked up from germline, CDR1 is SGHAT and CDR2 is FQNNGV. Trimming took off 0 bases at V and 16 bases at J, with 13 bases between the two ends. This CDR3 is built from 13 residues. CDR3 in DNA: TGTGCCAGCAGCTTAGATCCGACAAAACATCTCCACTTT. Protein: CASSLDPTKHLHF.

The sample holds a few counts of this clone. CDR3 sequence (DNA): TGTGCCAGCAGCCAATTAGCGGGTATCAATGAGCAGTTCTTC. Translated: CASSQLAGINEQFF. V usage is TRBV3-1 (or the pseudogene TRBV3-2) and J usage is TRBJ2-1; 7 positions match TRBD2. After removal of 2 bases from V and 6 bases from J, the junction contained 4 bases not matched to a gene. CDR1 and CDR2 from the germline V gene are LGHDT and YNNKEL (reference sequence). CDR3 length: 14 amino acids.

The chain links TRBV29-1 to TRBJ2-5; TRBD2 agrees at 8 bases. V was clipped by 3 bases and J by 2 bases; unmatched bases: 5. The CDR3 runs 14 residues. CDR1 is SQVTM and CDR2 is ANQGSEA in the germline V gene. The CDR3 sequence is CSVDSERGQETQYF. In DNA, the CDR3 is TGCAGCGTTGATTCTGAGCGGGGGCAAGAGACCCAGTACTTC. Combining the CDR3 with reference TRBV29-1 and TRBJ2-5 gives the whole variable domain SAVISQKPSRDICQRGTSLTIQCQVDSQVTMMFWYRQQPGQSLTLIATANQGSEATYESGFVIDKFPISRPNLTFSTLTVSNMSPEDSSIYLCSVDSERGQETQYFGPGTRLLVL.

The chain joins TRBV4-3 to TRBJ2-1, with 7 bases matching TRBD1. CDR1 and CDR2 from the germline V gene are LGHNA and YSLEER. The CDR3 spans 15 residues. The ends lost 3 bases at V and 2 bases at J; junction bases unmatched: 4. In nucleotides, the CDR3 is TGCGCCAGCAGCCAGCAGGGGGAAACCTACAATGAGCAGTTCTTC. Translated, it gives CASSQQGETYNEQFF.

The chain is built from TRBV6-4 and TRBJ1-1; D is uncertain. The CDR3 runs 12 residues. Germline CDR1 is MRHNA and CDR2 is SNTAGT. V was trimmed by 10 bases and J by 5 bases, leaving 14 bases between them. The CDR3 DNA is TGTGCCATCCCCGCTAGAGGGACTGAAGCTTTCTTT. It encodes CAIPARGTEAFF.

The chain employs TRBV9 and TRBJ1-3; 8 bases align to TRBD1. The CDR3 has 16 amino acids. V lost 3 bases and J lost 0; bases outside the gene matches: 5. Germline loops: CDR1 SGDLS, CDR2 YYNGEE. DNA for the CDR3: TGTGCCAGCAGCGCCCGGACAGGGATCTCTGGAAACACCATATATTTT. Its protein product is CASSARTGISGNTIYF.

The V call is TRBV19, the J call TRBJ2-3; the D gene is possibly TRBD2 (5 bases). CDR3 length: 16 amino acids. V was trimmed by 1 base and J by 1 base, leaving 12 bases between them. Germline V gene sequence: CDR1 LNHDA, CDR2 SQIVND (reference sequence). The CDR3 sequence is CASSIGRWGGTDTQYF. The CDR3 nucleotides read TGTGCCAGTAGTATAGGCAGGTGGGGAGGCACAGATACGCAGTATTTT.

The genes are TRBV7-2 and TRBJ2-2; 16 bases agree with TRBD2. The V gene's germline CDR1 is SGHTA and CDR2 FQGNSA. V was clipped by 5 bases and J by 4 bases; unmatched bases: 4. The CDR3 runs 17 residues. The CDR3 protein is CASSPGLAGGFTGELFF. The CDR3 bases are TGTGCCAGCAGCCCGGGACTAGCGGGAGGGTTCACCGGGGAGCTGTTTTTT. Using reference TRBV7-2 and TRBJ2-2 for the parts outside the CDR3, the full variable domain is GAGVSQSPSNKVTEKGKDVELRCDPISGHTALYWYRQSLGQGLEFLIYFQGNSAPDKSGLPSDRFSAERTGGSVSTLTIQRTQQEDSAVYLCASSPGLAGGFTGELFFGEGSRLTVL.

The chain joins TRBV2 to TRBJ2-7; 7 bases agree with TRBD1. CDR1 SNHLY and CDR2 FYNNEI come from the germline V gene. Germline trimming cut 4 bases from V and 4 bases from J; bases unmatched to any gene: 4. The CDR3 totals 13 residues. Written as DNA, the CDR3 is TGTGCCAGCAGTGGGGGACAGAGTTACGAGCAGTACTTC. It codes for CASSGGQSYEQYF.

The V gene is TRBV30, the J gene TRBJ1-6; the match to TRBD1 covers 10 bases. Per germline, CDR1 GTSNPN and CDR2 SVGIG (reference sequence). V was clipped by 1 base and J by 8 bases; unmatched bases: 2. CDR3 size: 14 residues. Written as DNA, the CDR3 is TGTGCCTGGAGTGCCGGGACAGGGGATTCACCCCTCCACTTT. This sequence encodes CAWSAGTGDSPLHF.